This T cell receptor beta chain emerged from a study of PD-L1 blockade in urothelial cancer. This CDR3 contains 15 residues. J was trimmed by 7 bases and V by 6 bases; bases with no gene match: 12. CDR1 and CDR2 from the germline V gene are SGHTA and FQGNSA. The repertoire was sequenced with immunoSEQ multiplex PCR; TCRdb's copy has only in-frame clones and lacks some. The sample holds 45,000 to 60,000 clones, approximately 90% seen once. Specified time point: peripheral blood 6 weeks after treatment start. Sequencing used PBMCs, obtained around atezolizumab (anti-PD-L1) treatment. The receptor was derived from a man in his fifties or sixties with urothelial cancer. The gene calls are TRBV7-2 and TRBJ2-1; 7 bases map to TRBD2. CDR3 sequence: CASRPRDYSLNEQFF. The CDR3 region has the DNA TGTGCCAGCAGGCCCCGGGACTACTCCTTGAATGAGCAGTTCTTC. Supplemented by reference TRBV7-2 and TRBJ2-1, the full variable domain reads GAGVSQSPSNKVTEKGKDVELRCDPISGHTALYWYRQSLGQGLEFLIYFQGNSAPDKSGLPSDRFSAERTGGSVSTLTIQRTQQEDSAVYLCASRPRDYSLNEQFFGPGTRLTVL.